The 9 T cell receptor beta chains presented below share a single source sample, sequenced in a study of blood T cells in healthy people across ages. A second PCR of roughly 7 to 11 cycles used a sample-barcoded 5' primer and a J-beta primer mix. TCRdb recomputed calls from the 5' RACE reads with MiXCR, one row per CDR3 protein. The profile shows about a million distinct CDR3 sequences, around 54% of them singletons. The material sequenced was blood. The source of these receptors is a woman aged 55-69 years in good health.

A few counts support this clonotype. This chain connects TRBV29-1 to TRBJ2-3; D might be TRBD1 or TRBD2, each matching 5 bases. CDR3 length: 14 residues. The V gene's germline CDR1 is SQVTM and CDR2 ANQGSEA. V was shortened by 7 bases and J by 0 bases, with 14 bases between the two germline ends. The CDR3 reads CSARRGDSTDTQYF. The CDR3 nucleotides read TGCAGCGCACGGCGAGGGGACAGCACAGATACGCAGTATTTT.

The V call is TRBV20-1, the J call TRBJ2-3; 7 bases map to TRBD2. The trim removed 3 bases at V and 4 bases at J, leaving 7 bases unmatched. The V gene's germline CDR1 is DFQATT and CDR2 SNEGSKA (reference sequence). The CDR3 totals 14 residues. CDR3: CSARTSSAADTQYF. In DNA, the CDR3 is TGCAGTGCTAGGACTAGCTCGGCGGCAGATACGCAGTATTTT.

The V gene is TRBV7-2, the J gene TRBJ2-3; perhaps TRBD2 as D (7 bases). V gave up 5 bases and J gave up 3 bases, with 18 bases separating them. CDR1 and CDR2 (germline): SGHTA, FQGNSA. There are 16 residues in the CDR3. The CDR3 spells CASSHRGEGLTDTQYF. The DNA of the CDR3 is TGTGCCAGCAGCCATAGGGGGGAGGGCCTGACAGATACGCAGTATTTT.

This chain uses TRBV7-9 with TRBJ1-5; D is possibly TRBD1 (5 bases). The CDR3 contains 15 residues. CDR1 SEHNR and CDR2 FQNEAQ come from the germline V gene (reference sequence). The ends were cut back, 4 bases at V and 9 bases at J, with 19 bases in the middle. The CDR3 here is CASSSGTSAKRPQHF. CDR3 DNA: TGTGCCAGCAGCTCCGGGACTTCAGCTAAGCGGCCCCAGCATTTT.

This chain links TRBV7-9 with TRBJ2-6; 7 bases match TRBD1. V trimming: 3 bases; J trimming: 0 bases; junction bases outside the gene matches: 11. Germline V gene lookup returns CDR1 SEHNR and CDR2 FQNEAQ (reference sequence). CDR3 length: 19 residues. The CDR3 sequence: CASSFPSGQNFSGANVLTF. The CDR3 region has the DNA TGTGCCAGCAGCTTCCCCTCGGGACAGAACTTCTCTGGGGCCAACGTCCTGACTTTC.

The chain employs TRBV9 and TRBJ1-1; no definite D call. Germline V gives CDR1 SGDLS, CDR2 YYNGEE. This CDR3 is built from 15 residues. The V gene lost 1 base and the J gene lost 0 bases, with 10 bases spanning the gap. The CDR3 is CASSVMSDMNTEAFF. DNA of the CDR3: TGTGCCAGCAGCGTAATGTCAGATATGAACACTGAAGCTTTCTTT.

This chain uses TRBV5-1 with TRBJ2-4; 12 bases are shared with TRBD2. The tail of the sequence fits TRBJ2-7 better, so the J call may be wrong. The CDR3 consists of 18 residues. The germline V gene encodes CDR1 SGHRS and CDR2 YFSETQ. CDR3: CASSLEGLAGPGVYEQYF. CDR3 nucleotides: TGCGCCAGCAGCTTGGAAGGACTAGCGGGGCCGGGAGTATACGAGCAGTACTTC.

This chain joins TRBV6-6 and TRBJ1-2; 7 bases align to TRBD1. The CDR3 spans 13 residues. V trimming: 2 bases; J trimming: 7 bases; junction bases outside the gene matches: 4. Germline values: CDR1 MNHNY, CDR2 SVGAGI (reference sequence). The CDR3 region has the DNA TGTGCCAGCAGTTACGACAGGGCCAGTGGCTACACCTTC. This codes for CASSYDRASGYTF.

A note on this clonotype: Relative to the germline gene, one junction end is altered; a read error may explain this. The V gene is TRBV29-1, the J gene TRBJ2-7; perhaps TRBD1 as D (6 bases). The CDR3 contains 11 residues. Germline values: CDR1 SQVTM, CDR2 ANQGSEA. CDR3 nucleotides: TGCGGCGTTAAGAGGACAGTCGAGCAGTACTTC. This sequence encodes CGVKRTVEQYF.